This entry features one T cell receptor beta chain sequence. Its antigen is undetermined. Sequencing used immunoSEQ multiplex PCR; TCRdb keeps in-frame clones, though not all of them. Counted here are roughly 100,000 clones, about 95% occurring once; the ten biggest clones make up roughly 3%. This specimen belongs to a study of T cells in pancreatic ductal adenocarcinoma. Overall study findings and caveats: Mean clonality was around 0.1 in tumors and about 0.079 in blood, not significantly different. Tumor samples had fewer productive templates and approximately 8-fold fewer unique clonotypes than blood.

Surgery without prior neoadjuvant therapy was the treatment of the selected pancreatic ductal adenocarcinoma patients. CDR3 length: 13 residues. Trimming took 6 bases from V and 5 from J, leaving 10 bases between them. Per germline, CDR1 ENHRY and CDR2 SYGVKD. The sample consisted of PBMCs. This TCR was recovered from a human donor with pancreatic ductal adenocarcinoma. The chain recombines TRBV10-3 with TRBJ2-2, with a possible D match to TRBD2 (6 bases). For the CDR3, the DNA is TGTGCCATCAGAGGCGGGGAAACCGGGGAGCTGTTTTTT. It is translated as CAIRGGETGELFF.